The source of this T cell receptor (beta chain) is a study of blood T cell repertoires in COVID-19. As for the study in general: Specimens from acute and convalescent COVID-19 originated in the United States, Italy and Spain. Sources were T cells, B-cell-depleted T cells, or PBMCs; the material itself was cDNA or gDNA.

As originally analysed: Amplifying reference gene primers gave estimates of nucleated cell counts. The assay was immunoSEQ multiplex PCR, and TCRdb's table has in-frame clones only and misses some. Clonal size and the V and J genes are those of that table, whereas D and trimming came from the DNA. This repertoire shows under 200,000 clones, more than 85% found once; its top ten account for 0.99%. Unmatched junction bases numbered 11, after V lost 2 bases and J lost 4 bases. This CDR3 has 16 amino acids. Per the germline V gene, CDR1 is GTSNPN and CDR2 is SVGIG (reference sequence). The chain carries TRBV30 and TRBJ1-1; the match to TRBD1 covers 9 bases. This receptor was identified in a man aged 18 to 30 with acute or convalescent COVID-19. The specimen was peripheral blood. This chain's CDR3 is CAWSRKQGASGTEAFF. The CDR3 region has the DNA TGTGCCTGGAGTAGAAAACAGGGGGCATCGGGCACTGAAGCTTTCTTT. Looking up the rest from reference TRBV30 and TRBJ1-1 gives the full variable domain: SQTIHQWPATLVQPVGSPLSLECTVEGTSNPNLYWYRQAAGRGLQLLFYSVGIGQISSEVPQNLSASRPQDRQFILSSKKLLLSDSGFYLCAWSRKQGASGTEAFFGQGTRLTVV.